This paragraph covers one T cell receptor beta chain sequence. This clonotype was seen only a few times. What antigen it recognizes has not been identified. Base-call qualities are not available, and no considerably larger clone is one nucleotide away. The treatment or condition label of this sample denotes: approximately nine-day PBMC culture with coronavirus spike peptide pools or control peptides (ViraFEST assay). CD4+ T cells from unexposed donors were collected before the COVID-19 pandemic (2011-2018). To expand antigen-specific T cells with peptide pools and then pick out the expanded clonotypes through TCR sequencing, the study relied on the ViraFEST assay. Each well held about 1.8 million PBMCs cultured with around 10 ug/ml peptide pools in IMDM containing around 5% human AB serum and 9 to 10 IU/ml IL-2. Half of the culture medium was replaced with fresh IL-2-containing medium on days 3 and 7. After about 11 days of culture, CD4+ T cells were isolated by negative selection using the EasySep CD4+ T cell isolation kit. Unexposed donor CD4+ T cells were tested for reactivity to SARS-CoV-2 S and N and four common cold coronavirus spike pools, as cell number allowed. PBMCs were separated from whole blood using Ficoll-Paque Plus gradient centrifugation and then either used fresh or cryopreserved at -140C. Each culture condition was generally run in triplicate wells. The leukapheresis product used for the unexposed donors was purchased from a commercial source.

The data derive from a study of vaccination and CD4 T cells after COVID-19 (dated 2022 in TCRdb). Regarding the complete study: The convalescent cohort comprised six males and four females, including two Hispanic individuals, seven Caucasians, two Asians and one multiracial person. In control cultures, a CEFX viral epitope pool was used as positive control, an HIV-1 Nef peptide pool was used as negative control, or no peptide was added. The spike-specific CD4+ TCR repertoire was compared before and after mRNA vaccination in about nine COVID-19 convalescent patients and a handful of infection-naive healthy vaccine recipients. Memory CD4+ T cell crossreactivity between SARS-CoV-2 and common cold coronavirus spike proteins was assessed at the TCR clonotype level in an earlier paper using these donors. Post-COVID blood samples were collected from convalescent patients a median of approximately 93 days after diagnosis, with a range of roughly 35 to 180 days. Overlapping spike peptide pools from SARS-CoV-2 and from the common cold coronaviruses HCoV-NL63, HCoV-OC43 and HCoV-229E were used as culture stimuli. Participants received two doses of either the Pfizer-BioNTech BNT162b2 vaccine (n=8) or the Moderna mRNA-1273 vaccine (n=2). Post-vaccine blood samples were obtained a median of approximately 74 days after the second vaccine dose, with a range of 14 to 241 days.

Preparation of the library involved PCR. DNA from cultured CD4+ T cells underwent TCR sequencing with the Oncomine TCR Beta short-read assay at the Johns Hopkins FTIC core. Genomic DNA was extracted from the cultured CD4+ T cells with the QIAamp micro DNA kit. The Oncomine TCR Beta libraries from cultured CD4+ T cells were pooled using unique dual indexes and then sequenced on an Illumina iSeq 100. Concerning the study's data processing: Non-productive sequences were removed, and CDR3s not starting with C, not ending with F or W, or shorter than 7 amino acids were discarded. The MANAFEST web application was used to identify antigen-specific clonotypes by comparing peptide-stimulated wells against reference wells and other culture wells. Positive clones required FDR below 0.05, an odds ratio above 5, and productive frequency above 0.1% in at least two of three replicate wells. Cross-reactive clonotypes were defined as significantly expanded in both SARS-CoV-2 spike wells and at least one common cold coronavirus spike condition. CDR3 homology was assessed with Levenshtein distances (stringdist) and unrooted phylogenetic trees (ape) in R version 3.6.1. TCRdb's own reprocessing of the public reads used fastp at Q25 and MiXCR and kept productive beta chains. Here each entry gathers all rows of one CDR3 protein and keeps the most common genes and DNA. The V and J calls were determined by TCRdb, not by the authors. This sample comprises about 6,700 distinct CDR3 sequences, about a third of them detected only once. Of the sample, roughly 20% is held by the ten largest clones.

The germline V gene encodes CDR1 SGHRS and CDR2 YFSETQ. Cut back by 4 bases and 9 bases, the V and J ends lie 20 bases apart. Its CDR3 holds 15 amino acids, cysteine through phenylalanine. This entry keeps only the CDR3 DNA: 45 bases, framed from base 1. On the study overall, not on this receptor specifically: The median number of SARS-CoV-2-reactive clonotypes rose from around 21 after infection to 38 after vaccination, but the change was not significant. Only a relatively small number of convalescent patients were included in the study, and early timepoints following natural infection were not analyzed. Among convalescent patients, a median about 90% of the SARS-CoV-2-reactive clones seen after vaccination appeared only after vaccination, which suggests priming specific to the vaccine. Of the vaccine-specific clones found in convalescent patients, nearly all (304 of 307) were mono-reactive for SARS-CoV-2 spike instead of being cross-reactive with common cold coronaviruses.

The TCR comes from a human donor in good health. Sequencing used CD4+ T cells from blood, cultured in vitro. The sequence is built from TRBV5-1 and TRBJ2-1; the D gene is perhaps TRBD1 or TRBD2, each of them matching over 6 bases. The CDR3 region: CASSRDTSGAGEQFF. The sequence in DNA is TGCGCCAGCAGCAGGGACACCTCGGGGGCCGGTGAGCAGTTCTTC.